The 20 T cell receptor beta chains in this list originate from one sample, sequenced in a study of molecular identifiers for immune sequencing clone quantification. MiXCR, applied by TCRdb to the PCR reads, yields one record per CDR3 protein. The table has 62,000 or so distinct CDR3 sequences, around a sixth seen once. Sequenced material: naive CD8+ T cells from blood, with Jurkat cell RNA spiked in. Specified subset: FACS-sorted CD8+CD4-CCR7+CD45RA+ naive T cells. The receptors come from a human donor in good health. Some libraries in this study had Jurkat cell RNA spiked in.

This clonotype was seen repeatedly, ten times or more. This chain uses TRBV9 with TRBJ1-1; D unclear. CDR1 is SGDLS and CDR2 is YYNGEE in the germline V gene. CDR3 length equals 13 residues. Trimming shortened V by 0 bases and J by 5 bases, and 8 bases separated the two germline ends. In DNA form, the CDR3 reads TGTGCCAGCAGCGTAGGGACGGCAACTGAAGCTTTCTTT. Protein product: CASSVGTATEAFF.

Of note for this clonotype: A much larger clone lies a single base off, so this may be a read error. This chain's CDR3 is CASSVLDTDTRYF. The CDR3 DNA is TGTGCCAGCAGTGTCCTCGACACAGATACGCGGTATTTT. The chain recombines TRBV27 with TRBJ2-3; D remains unclear. This CDR3 has 13 residues. From germline, CDR1 is MNHEY and CDR2 SMNVEV (reference sequence).

The chain carries TRBV24-1 and TRBJ2-5; D possibly corresponds to TRBD2 (7 bases). V was trimmed by 4 bases and J by 7 bases, leaving 24 bases between them. This CDR3 is 17 amino acids long. Per the germline V gene, CDR1 is KGHDR and CDR2 is SFDVKD. CDR3 nucleotide sequence: TGTGCCACCAGTGACGGGGGGCAGGCCACATGGGGAGGGACCCAGTACTTC. It encodes CATSDGGQATWGGTQYF.

This clonotype was recorded many times. The chain employs TRBV28 and TRBJ2-7; a possible D gene is TRBD1 (5 bases). Deletions cut 8 bases from V and 4 bases from J, with 18 bases between. From germline, CDR1 is MDHEN and CDR2 SYDVKM. The CDR3 extends over 14 amino acids. CDR3 in DNA: TGTGCCAGCGTCGGACAACGCATGGGGTACGAGCAGTACTTC. Its protein is CASVGQRMGYEQYF.

Comment on this clonotype: A clone one base away is much larger, so this may be a read error. J is TRBJ2-7 and V is TRBV19; D perhaps matches TRBD2 (6 bases). The CDR3 is 14 residues long. Looked up from germline, CDR1 is LNHDA and CDR2 is SQIVND (reference sequence). This CDR3 is CDSSIGGTYYEQYF. The CDR3 DNA reads TGTGACAGTAGTATAGGCGGGACCTACTACGAGCAGTACTTC.

About this clonotype itself: Possible read error: a much larger clone is one base away. The rearrangement uses TRBV7-9 and TRBJ2-3; a possible D gene is TRBD1 (5 bases). In germline, CDR1 is SEHNR, CDR2 FQNEAQ (reference sequence). The CDR3 totals 13 residues. CDR3 nucleotide sequence: TGTGCCAGCAGCCGAACAGGTATAGATACGCGGTATTTT. This codes for CASSRTGIDTRYF.

In its sample, this clonotype was seen many times. The J gene is TRBJ1-5, the V gene TRBV6-1; 7 bases fit TRBD1. This CDR3 spans 16 amino acids. Germline CDR1 MNHNS, CDR2 SASEGT. V lost 7 bases and J lost 1; bases outside the gene matches: 10. Here the CDR3 DNA reads TGTGCCAGCAAAGGGGAAGGGGGCGCAAGCAATCAGCCCCAGCATTTT. The encoded protein is CASKGEGGASNQPQHF.

This clonotype was recorded at least ten times. For the CDR3, the DNA is TGTGCCAGCAGCCCAAGGGGCGATTCGCCTGGGGCCAACGTCCTGACTTTC. It encodes CASSPRGDSPGANVLTF. The J gene is TRBJ2-6, the V gene TRBV7-9; D may be TRBD1 (5 bases). With 5 bases removed from V and 2 bases from J, the gap between germline ends came to 16 bases. In germline, CDR1 is SEHNR, CDR2 FQNEAQ (reference sequence). The CDR3 sequence is 17 residues long.

This clonotype was observed many times. V usage is TRBV11-2 and J usage is TRBJ2-1; 7 bases align to TRBD2. V lost 1 base and J lost 0; bases outside the gene matches: 3. CDR1 is SGHAT and CDR2 is FQNNGV in the germline V gene. The CDR3 has 16 amino acids. The DNA for the CDR3 is TGTGCCAGCAGCTTAGCTAGCGGCCTCTCCTACAATGAGCAGTTCTTC. This gives the protein CASSLASGLSYNEQFF.

CDR3 sequence reads: CASSWTGSYGYTF. The DNA for the CDR3 is TGTGCCAGCAGTTGGACAGGGTCCTATGGCTACACCTTC. The rearrangement links TRBV27 to TRBJ1-2; TRBD1 matches 8 bases. V shed 4 bases and J 4 bases; nucleotides not matched to a gene: 2. The CDR3 is made up of 13 amino acids. The germline V gene has CDR1 MNHEY and CDR2 SMNVEV (reference sequence).

Ten or more counts support this clonotype. This chain joins TRBV29-1 and TRBJ2-2; D is unresolved. Germline V lookup: CDR1 SQVTM, CDR2 ANQGSEA. CDR3 length: 13 residues. V was pared by 4 bases and J by 5 bases, with 11 bases between. The CDR3 spells CSVGGSPTGELFF. The CDR3 DNA is TGCAGCGTTGGAGGCAGTCCTACCGGGGAGCTGTTTTTT.

As for this clonotype: A read error may be the cause here, since a much bigger clone is one base away. V is TRBV5-3 and J is TRBJ2-2, with 7 bases lining up with TRBD2. TRBV5-3 qualifies as an ORF whose function is uncertain. The CDR3 length is 15 residues. The CDR3 loop is CASSSGTINTGELFF. DNA of the CDR3: TGTGCCAGCAGCTCCGGGACTATTAACACCGGGGAGCTGTTTTTT.

This clonotype was recorded at least ten times. This chain's CDR3 is CASGFGLAGEQYF. The CDR3 bases are TGTGCTAGTGGTTTCGGACTTGCGGGTGAGCAGTACTTC. The V and J genes are TRBV12-5 and TRBJ2-7, with D perhaps matching TRBD2 (5 bases). This CDR3 has 13 residues. Germline V gene sequence: CDR1 LGHNT, CDR2 FRNRAP. The germline V and J ends were trimmed by 3 bases and 7 bases, with 13 bases remaining between them. Based on the CDR3 plus reference TRBV12-5 and TRBJ2-7, the full variable domain is DARVTQTPRHKVTEMGQEVTMRCQPILGHNTVFWYRQTMMQGLELLAYFRNRAPLDDSGMPKDRFSAEMPDATLATLKIQPSEPRDSAVYFCASGFGLAGEQYFGPGTRLTVT.

At least ten counts were recorded for this clonotype. This chain joins TRBV11-2 and TRBJ1-1; TRBD1 might be the D (5 bases). Trimming stripped 3 bases from V and 4 bases from J, with 15 bases between. Germline CDR1 reads SGHAT; CDR2 reads FQNNGV. The CDR3 length is 15 residues. CDR3 protein: CASSFFPGPGTEAFF. The CDR3 nucleotides are TGTGCCAGCAGCTTCTTCCCGGGGCCGGGCACTGAAGCTTTCTTT. Complete variable domain (other parts from reference TRBV11-2 and TRBJ1-1): EAGVAQSPRYKIIEKRQSVAFWCNPISGHATLYWYQQILGQGPKLLIQFQNNGVVDDSQLPKDRFSAERLKGVDSTLKIQPAKLEDSAVYLCASSFFPGPGTEAFFGQGTRLTVV.

This clonotype was counted at least ten times. J is TRBJ2-1 and V is TRBV11-2; 7 nucleotides line up with TRBD2. This CDR3 is built from 18 residues. Germline loops: CDR1 SGHAT, CDR2 FQNNGV. V dropped 1 base and J dropped 0; count of bases not matched to a gene: 9. The CDR3 loop is CASSLVGHSGPSYNEQFF. CDR3 sequence (DNA): TGTGCCAGCAGCTTAGTCGGCCATAGCGGGCCCTCCTACAATGAGCAGTTCTTC.

This clonotype occurred many times. The rearrangement links TRBV10-3 to TRBJ1-3; TRBD1 is a possible D gene (6 bases). There are 16 residues in the CDR3. The ends were cut back, 3 bases at V and 3 bases at J, with 15 bases in the middle. Germline CDR1 is ENHRY and CDR2 is SYGVKD. The CDR3 here is CAISDPPGDFGNTIYF. As DNA, the CDR3 is TGTGCCATCAGTGATCCCCCAGGGGATTTTGGAAACACCATATATTTT.

This clonotype showed up many times. The chain uses TRBV6-2 or TRBV6-3 and TRBJ2-7; TRBD2 matches at 8 bases. Per the germline V gene, CDR1 is MNHEY and CDR2 is SVGEGT. The V and J ends lost 8 bases and 11 bases, in that order; junction bases with no gene match: 11. CDR3 length: 12 amino acids. In DNA, the CDR3 is TGTGCCAGCCGGGCTAGCGGGCCGCCAGAGTACTTC. Its translation is CASRASGPPEYF.

A note on this clonotype: The CDR3 carries no conserved terminal phenylalanine or tryptophan, so it likely arises from a read error. The chain carries TRBV12-3 or TRBV12-4 and TRBJ1-2; 8 nucleotides align to TRBD1. This CDR3 region has 14 residues. Unmatched junction bases numbered 5, after V lost 6 bases and J lost 2 bases. CDR3 amino acids: CASSPGTGNYGYTL. The CDR3, as DNA: TGTGCCAGCAGCCCCGGGACAGGAAACTATGGCTACACCCTC.

This clonotype was counted at least ten times. The chain links TRBV9 to TRBJ1-1; 10 bases map to TRBD1. The V gene end was trimmed by 2 bases and the J gene end by 3 bases; junction bases not matched to a gene: 10. The CDR3 contains 17 residues. The V gene's germline CDR1 is SGDLS and CDR2 YYNGEE. CDR3: CASSVTGGGLGDTEAFF. The CDR3 region has the DNA TGTGCCAGCAGCGTGACAGGGGGCGGTCTTGGGGACACTGAAGCTTTCTTT.

This clonotype turned up a few times. The rearrangement joins TRBV6-2 or TRBV6-3 to TRBJ2-7, with D uncertain. The CDR3 has 16 residues. Germline CDR1 and CDR2: MNHEY and SVGEGT. V lost 6 bases and J lost 0, with 18 bases in between. This CDR3 reads CASRQASGYSSYEQYF. The CDR3 region has the DNA TGTGCCAGCAGACAAGCCTCCGGGTATAGCTCCTACGAGCAGTACTTC.